Detailed here is one T cell receptor beta chain. This table comes from immunoSEQ multiplex PCR, and its TCRdb copy is limited to in-frame clones, with some not included. This table holds about 400,000 clones, around 87% found once. The sample is drawn from a study of blood T cell repertoires in COVID-19. This CDR3 region has 16 residues. V shed 3 bases, J shed 5 bases, and the junction held 7 bases outside the gene matches. Germline V lookup: CDR1 MDHEN, CDR2 SYDVKM. The receptor was derived from a human donor in a cohort sampled during active COVID-19. The chain joins TRBV28 to TRBJ1-6; TRBD1 aligns across 7 bases. The sample consisted of peripheral blood. CDR3 residues: CASSFRAGGNNSPLHF. CDR3 DNA: TGTGCCAGCAGTTTTCGCGCAGGGGGAAATAATTCACCCCTCCACTTT.